A selection of T cell receptor beta chains follows, all from one sample in a study of T cell responses to AZD1222 COVID-19 vaccine. TCRdb's table, derived via immunoSEQ multiplex PCR, lists solely in-frame clones and lacks some. The sample shows some 150,000 clones, roughly nine tenths of them seen only once. Sequencing used peripheral blood, obtained on day 0 of AZD1222 vaccination. These receptors were obtained from an adult in good health. CDR3s include the opening cysteine and the closing phenylalanine or tryptophan. The order of the fields is CDR3 protein, CDR3 DNA, V gene, D gene, J gene, clone size. D genes are given only for firm matches. Clone size is given for some rows only: seen once, a few or many times, or a class if the clone is expanded.

CDR3aa: CASSPGQGNEKLFF
CDR3nt: TGTGCCAGCAGCCCGGGACAGGGTAATGAAAAACTGTTTTTT
v_gene: TRBV7-9
d_gene: TRBD1
j_gene: TRBJ1-4
abundance: .

CDR3aa: CASRPSGQGSNYGYTF
CDR3nt: TGTGCCAGCAGGCCCTCAGGACAGGGGTCTAACTATGGCTACACCTTC
v_gene: TRBV6-4
d_gene: TRBD1
j_gene: TRBJ1-2
abundance: .

CDR3aa: CASSLWNTEAFF
CDR3nt: TGTGCCAGTAGTCTATGGAACACTGAAGCTTTCTTT
v_gene: TRBV19
d_gene: .
j_gene: TRBJ1-1
abundance: .

CDR3aa: CASSLTLNPGELFF
CDR3nt: TGTGCCAGCAGCTTGACACTTAACCCCGGGGAGCTGTTTTTT
v_gene: TRBV5-6
d_gene: .
j_gene: TRBJ2-2
abundance: .

CDR3aa: CASSSALKGTSGRAKYEQYF
CDR3nt: TGTGCCAGCAGTTCAGCACTCAAAGGGACTAGCGGGAGGGCCAAGTACGAGCAGTACTTC
v_gene: TRBV28
d_gene: TRBD2
j_gene: TRBJ2-7
abundance: .

CDR3aa: CASLAGSSYEQYF
CDR3nt: TGTGCCAGCCTAGCGGGATCCTCCTACGAGCAGTACTTC
v_gene: TRBV2
d_gene: TRBD2
j_gene: TRBJ2-7
abundance: .

CDR3aa: CASSLGRGQPQHF
CDR3nt: TGTGCCAGCAGCTTGGGTCGGGGACAGCCCCAGCATTTT
v_gene: TRBV5-6
d_gene: .
j_gene: TRBJ1-5
abundance: .

CDR3aa: CASIPSRDRKIYGYTF
CDR3nt: TGTGCCAGTATCCCCAGCCGGGACAGGAAAATCTATGGCTACACCTTC
v_gene: TRBV19
d_gene: TRBD1
j_gene: TRBJ1-2
abundance: once

CDR3aa: CASSPDRVVSGNTIYF
CDR3nt: TGCGCCAGCAGCCCAGACAGGGTCGTGTCTGGAAACACCATATATTTT
v_gene: TRBV4-3
d_gene: TRBD1
j_gene: TRBJ1-3
abundance: .

CDR3aa: CASSWPRGLRATEAFF
CDR3nt: TGTGCCAGCAGCTGGCCTCGAGGGCTGAGAGCCACTGAAGCTTTCTTT
v_gene: TRBV5-8
d_gene: .
j_gene: TRBJ1-1
abundance: .

CDR3aa: CASSRAGVSNQPQHF
CDR3nt: TGTGCCAGTAGTAGGGCAGGGGTGAGCAATCAGCCCCAGCATTTT
v_gene: TRBV19
d_gene: .
j_gene: TRBJ1-5
abundance: once

CDR3aa: CASTDRAGTGELFF
CDR3nt: TGTGCCAGTACCGACAGGGCGGGGACCGGGGAGCTGTTTTTT
v_gene: TRBV19
d_gene: .
j_gene: TRBJ2-2
abundance: .

CDR3aa: CASSLFTSGSNEQFF
CDR3nt: TGTGCCAGCAGTTTATTCACTAGCGGCTCAAATGAGCAGTTCTTC
v_gene: TRBV28
d_gene: TRBD2
j_gene: TRBJ2-1
abundance: .

CDR3aa: CASSFDGYSEKLFF
CDR3nt: TGCGCCAGCAGCTTCGACGGTTACTCTGAAAAACTGTTTTTT
v_gene: TRBV5-1
d_gene: .
j_gene: TRBJ1-4
abundance: .

CDR3aa: CAWSQTGLTNEKLFF
CDR3nt: TGTGCCTGGAGTCAGACAGGGCTAACTAATGAAAAACTGTTTTTT
v_gene: TRBV30
d_gene: TRBD1
j_gene: TRBJ1-4
abundance: .

CDR3aa: CASSRSTETQYF
CDR3nt: TGTGCCAGCTCACGCTCGACAGAGACCCAGTACTTC
v_gene: TRBV18
d_gene: .
j_gene: TRBJ2-5
abundance: .